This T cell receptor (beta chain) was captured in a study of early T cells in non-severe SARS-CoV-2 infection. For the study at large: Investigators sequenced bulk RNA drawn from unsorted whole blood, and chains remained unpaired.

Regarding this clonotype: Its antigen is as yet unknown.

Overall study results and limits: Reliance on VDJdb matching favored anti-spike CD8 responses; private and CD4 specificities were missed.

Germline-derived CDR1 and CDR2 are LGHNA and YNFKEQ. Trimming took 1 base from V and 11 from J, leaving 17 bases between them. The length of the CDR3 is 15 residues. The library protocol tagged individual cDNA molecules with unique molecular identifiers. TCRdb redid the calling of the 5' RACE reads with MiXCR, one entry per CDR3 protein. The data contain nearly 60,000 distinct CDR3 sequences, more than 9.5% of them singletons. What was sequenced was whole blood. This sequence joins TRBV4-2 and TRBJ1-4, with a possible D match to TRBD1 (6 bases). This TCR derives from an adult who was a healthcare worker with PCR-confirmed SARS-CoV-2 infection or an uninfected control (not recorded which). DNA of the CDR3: TGTGCCAGCAGCCAAGTAGAGGGGCCGAGGGGGAAACTGTTTTTT. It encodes CASSQVEGPRGKLFF.